A single sample gave rise to the 9 T cell receptor beta chains below, sequenced in a study of breast tumors, draining lymph nodes, adjacent tissues. Breast cancer patients provided tissue from their axillary draining lymph nodes. MiXCR, applied by TCRdb to the multiplex PCR reads, yields one record per CDR3 protein. The sample includes 120,000 or so distinct CDR3 sequences, around 20% of them seen just once. Sequencing was done on a sample of axillary lymph node tissue. The receptors shown here come from a female donor with breast cancer. Some clones in this sample may be carry-over from other donors' samples.

The rearrangement uses TRBV20-1 and TRBJ2-2, with D maybe TRBD1 (5 bases). The germline CDR1 and CDR2 sequences are DFQATT and SNEGSKA (reference sequence). Trimming pared 1 base from V and 9 bases from J, leaving 15 bases between. This CDR3 region has 14 residues. CDR3 protein: CSARALGQLRELFF. In DNA, the CDR3 is TGCAGTGCTAGAGCCCTCGGACAATTGAGGGAGCTGTTTTTT.

This clonotype was seen repeatedly, ten times or more. V and J are TRBV6-4 and TRBJ1-6; tentatively, D is TRBD1 (5 bases). Germline V gene lookup returns CDR1 MRHNA and CDR2 SNTAGT. The CDR3 has 14 residues. The V gene lost 7 bases and the J gene lost 5 bases, with 12 bases spanning the gap. The CDR3 here is CASKGDGDNSPLHF. CDR3 sequence (DNA): TGTGCCAGCAAAGGGGACGGAGATAATTCACCCCTCCACTTT.

This clonotype occurred many times. V and J are TRBV10-3 and TRBJ2-3, with 7 bases that match TRBD2. V lost 2 bases to trimming and J lost 0 bases; unmatched junction nucleotides: 5. Germline-derived CDR1 and CDR2 are ENHRY and SYGVKD. The CDR3 extends over 16 amino acids. The chain's CDR3 is CAISEASGASTDTQYF. The CDR3 nucleotides read TGTGCCATCAGTGAGGCTAGCGGTGCTAGCACAGATACGCAGTATTTT.

Concerning this clonotype: The junction shows a germline mismatch at one end, possibly a read error. V gene TRBV4-1 combines with J gene TRBJ2-4, with 9 positions matching TRBD1. Germline lookup yields CDR1 MGHRA and CDR2 YSYEKL. CDR3 length equals 15 residues. CDR3 nucleotides: TGTGCCAGCAGCCCCGGGACAGGGGCCAAAAACATTCAGTACTTC. Translating it yields CASSPGTGAKNIQYF.

At least ten counts were recorded for this clonotype. This chain links TRBV7-9 with TRBJ2-7; D gene uncertain. V dropped 5 bases and J dropped 2 bases, with 13 bases sitting between them. The CDR3 consists of 14 residues. CDR1 is SEHNR, CDR2 FQNEAQ, per germline (reference sequence). The CDR3 DNA follows: TGTGCCAGCAGCCTAAGGACGGACGCCTACGAGCAGTACTTC. This encodes CASSLRTDAYEQYF.

Note on this clonotype: Possible read error: a much larger clone is one base away. This chain links TRBV5-1 with TRBJ2-7; 7 bases fit TRBD1. The CDR3 extends over 12 amino acids. With 4 bases clipped from V and 5 bases from J, the junction kept 3 bases outside the gene matches. Germline assignment: CDR1 SGHRS and CDR2 YFSETQ. The CDR3 is CASSRDRDEQYF. CDR3 nucleotides: TGCGCCAGCAGCAGAGACAGGGACGAGCAGTACTTC.

This clonotype was detected ten times or more. The chain is built from TRBV27 and TRBJ2-7; no reliable D call. V shed 5 bases and J shed 1 base, with 9 bases lying between them. This CDR3 is 13 amino acids long. Looked up from germline, CDR1 is MNHEY and CDR2 is SMNVEV (reference sequence). The CDR3 loop reads CASSRLDSYEQYF. The CDR3 coding sequence is TGTGCCAGCAGTCGCCTGGATTCCTACGAGCAGTACTTC.

This clonotype was observed many times. The V gene is TRBV5-1, the J gene TRBJ2-3; D is uncertain. Germline assignment: CDR1 SGHRS and CDR2 YFSETQ. The CDR3 consists of 15 residues. The V and J ends lost 2 bases and 3 bases respectively, with 13 bases between them. The DNA for the CDR3 is TGCGCCAGCAGCTTTCATCCGGACCAAACAGATACGCAGTATTTT. Translation gives CASSFHPDQTDTQYF.

This clonotype was observed many times. The chain has TRBV19 and TRBJ2-7; no definite D call. The CDR3 has 14 residues. The V gene lost 4 bases and the J gene lost 0 bases, with 10 bases spanning the gap. Germline CDR1 LNHDA, CDR2 SQIVND (reference sequence). Written as DNA, the CDR3 is TGTGCCAGTAGTAACCCGGTCATCTCCTACGAGCAGTACTTC. Its protein product is CASSNPVISYEQYF.